Below are 30 T cell receptor beta chains sequenced from a single sample in a study of CD8+CD57+ T cells in acquired aplastic anemia. The template for TCR beta VDJ and CDR3 sequence profiling was genomic DNA. TCRdb reprocessed the reads via MiXCR and lists one record per CDR3 protein. Found here are roughly 180,000 distinct CDR3 sequences, around half of them singletons; the top ten hold approximately 3%. What was sequenced was sorted CD4+, CD8+, or CD8+CD57+ T cells (not recorded which) from PBMCs. These receptors all stem from a human donor in good health.

This clonotype has just a few counts. J is TRBJ2-1 and V is TRBV6-1; D gene uncertain. The germline CDR1 and CDR2 sequences are MNHNS and SASEGT. The CDR3 extends over 14 amino acids. V lost 6 bases, J lost 0 bases, and 9 bases lay in between. This CDR3 is CASRPWSSYNEQFF. The CDR3 nucleotides read TGTGCCAGCAGGCCTTGGAGCTCCTACAATGAGCAGTTCTTC.

The V and J genes are TRBV5-5 and TRBJ1-1, with D hard to call. V was pared by 0 bases and J by 0 bases, with 9 bases between. CDR1 and CDR2 from the germline V gene are SGHKS and YYEKEE (reference sequence). The CDR3 is 15 residues long. This chain's CDR3 is CASSLGAGLNTEAFF. The CDR3 coding sequence is TGTGCCAGCAGCTTGGGGGCCGGTTTGAACACTGAAGCTTTCTTT.

The chain employs TRBV2 and TRBJ1-4; 10 positions agree with TRBD1. The germline CDR1 and CDR2 sequences are SNHLY and FYNNEI. The CDR3 totals 15 residues. With 6 bases clipped from V and 7 bases from J, the junction kept 8 bases outside the gene matches. CDR3 region: CASRRGTGVSEKLFF. The CDR3 DNA is TGTGCCAGCAGGAGAGGGACAGGGGTTAGTGAAAAACTGTTTTTT.

With respect to this clonotype: A much larger clone differs by one base, so this may be a read error. The conserved phenylalanine or tryptophan normally closing the CDR3 is absent here, so this likely arose from a read error. The V gene is TRBV6-2 or TRBV6-3, the J gene TRBJ1-3, with D unclear. V was clipped by 5 bases and J by 2 bases, with 13 bases between them. The CDR3 loop spans 15 amino acids. The germline V gene encodes CDR1 MNHEY and CDR2 SVGEGT. The CDR3, as DNA: TGTGCCAGCAGTGTCGGTGTGGGTGCTGGAAACACCATATATCTT. Translated: CASSVGVGAGNTIYL.

J is TRBJ2-3 and V is TRBV5-1; 7 bases match TRBD1. Germline trimming cut 4 bases from V and 5 bases from J; bases unmatched to any gene: 4. Germline V gene lookup returns CDR1 SGHRS and CDR2 YFSETQ. The CDR3 is 13 amino acids. This CDR3 reads CASSTGQQDTQYF. For the CDR3, the DNA is TGCGCCAGCAGCACGGGACAGCAAGATACGCAGTATTTT.

This clonotype was seen a handful of times. This chain connects TRBV10-3 to TRBJ1-1; D call uncertain. CDR3 length: 13 amino acids. The germline CDR1 and CDR2 sequences are ENHRY and SYGVKD. The V gene lost 8 bases and the J gene lost 0 bases, with 10 bases spanning the gap. CDR3 nucleotides: TGTGCCATCGCAGGTTATTTGAACACTGAAGCTTTCTTT. Amino acids: CAIAGYLNTEAFF.

This clonotype was detected many times. The chain uses TRBV11-2 and TRBJ2-1; a weak D match, TRBD1 (6 bases). Germline V lookup: CDR1 SGHAT, CDR2 FQNNGV. The V end was cut by 1 base, the J end by 7 bases, with 14 bases between. There are 15 residues in the CDR3. The chain's CDR3 is CASSLVPGQTNEQFF. The CDR3 DNA reads as TGTGCCAGCAGCTTAGTTCCGGGACAAACAAATGAGCAGTTCTTC.

This clonotype was picked up many times. This sequence joins TRBV20-1 and TRBJ2-7; no clear D. Germline CDR1 and CDR2: DFQATT and SNEGSKA (reference sequence). The V end was cut by 4 bases, the J end by 3 bases, with 13 bases between. This CDR3 has 13 amino acids. The CDR3 sequence is CSATRVVGYEQYF. In DNA, the CDR3 is TGCAGTGCTACCCGGGTCGTCGGCTACGAGCAGTACTTC.

The rearrangement links TRBV20-1 to TRBJ2-1; TRBD1 aligns across 12 bases. The V gene's germline CDR1 is DFQATT and CDR2 SNEGSKA (reference sequence). CDR3 size: 12 residues. The junction had 4 bases not matched to a gene; V was cut back by 6 bases and J by 10 bases. This chain's CDR3 is CSASGTGGEQFF. CDR3 coding DNA: TGCAGTGCCTCCGGGACAGGGGGCGAGCAGTTCTTC.

The chain employs TRBV10-1 and TRBJ2-3; TRBD2 matches 13 bases. CDR1 WNHNN and CDR2 SYGVQD come from the germline V gene (reference sequence). CDR3 length: 15 amino acids. The ends lost 11 bases at V and 4 bases at J; junction bases unmatched: 9. The DNA of the CDR3 is TGCGCCGCCTCGGGACTAGCGGGACCGGCAGATACGCAGTATTTT. Translation: CAASGLAGPADTQYF.

The chain carries TRBV27 and TRBJ2-3, with 11 bases lining up with TRBD2. With V trimmed by 5 bases and J by 1 base, 5 bases remained unmatched. The length of the CDR3 is 16 residues. Germline CDR1 and CDR2: MNHEY and SMNVEV (reference sequence). This CDR3 reads CASSLFSGRGTDTQYF. DNA of the CDR3: TGTGCCAGCAGTCTATTTAGCGGGAGGGGCACAGATACGCAGTATTTT.

The chain uses TRBV7-8 and TRBJ2-7; a weak D match, TRBD2 (5 bases). The V end lost 2 bases, the J end lost 1 base, and 6 bases lay between the germline ends. Germline V gene lookup returns CDR1 SGHVS and CDR2 FQNEAQ. CDR3 size: 13 residues. The CDR3 coding sequence is TGTGCCAGCAGCTTACCGGGGTCCTACGAGCAGTACTTC. It translates to CASSLPGSYEQYF.

The gene calls are TRBV15 and TRBJ2-1; D unclear. The V gene lost 1 base and the J gene lost 2 bases, with 9 bases spanning the gap. Germline assignment: CDR1 LNHNV and CDR2 YYDKDF (reference sequence). The CDR3 runs to 15 residues. DNA for the CDR3: TGTGCCACCAGCAGAGGCCCCACCGCCTACAATGAGCAGTTCTTC. Protein: CATSRGPTAYNEQFF.

This clonotype came up a few times. V usage is TRBV6-1 and J usage is TRBJ2-1, with 7 bases matching TRBD2. The CDR3 length is 17 residues. From germline, CDR1 is MNHNS and CDR2 SASEGT. V was clipped by 5 bases and J by 5 bases; unmatched bases: 15. In DNA, the CDR3 is TGTGCCAGCAGTCGAAATCGAGCGGGGACGCGCAACAATGAGCAGTTCTTC. Translated, it gives CASSRNRAGTRNNEQFF.

This clonotype was counted many times. The chain combines TRBV12-3 or TRBV12-4 with TRBJ2-5; D may be TRBD2 (7 bases). CDR3 size: 14 residues. With 3 bases removed from V and 1 base from J, the gap between germline ends came to 9 bases. The CDR3 bases are TGTGCCAGCAGTTTGGGGGGGGCCCAAGAGACCCAGTACTTC. This gives the protein CASSLGGAQETQYF.

The genes are TRBV12-3 or TRBV12-4 and TRBJ2-1; the match to TRBD2 covers 9 bases. Trimming cost V 6 bases and J 4 bases; bases outside gene matches: 7. The CDR3 length is 15 residues. In DNA form, the CDR3 reads TGTGCCAGCAGCGGTGGACTAGCGTTATACAATGAGCAGTTCTTC. This encodes CASSGGLALYNEQFF.

V and J are TRBV7-2 and TRBJ1-2; D not resolved. Germline assignment: CDR1 SGHTA and CDR2 FQGNSA. CDR3 length equals 13 residues. Trimming removed 3 bases at V and 7 bases at J, with 12 bases between. The CDR3: CASSLDGLRGYTF. The DNA of the CDR3 is TGTGCCAGCAGCTTGGACGGTCTTCGTGGCTACACCTTC.

The rearrangement links TRBV20-1 to TRBJ2-7; D is ambiguous. Trimming took 3 bases from V and 2 from J, leaving 5 bases between them. The CDR3 has 11 amino acids. Germline-derived CDR1 and CDR2 are DFQATT and SNEGSKA (reference sequence). CDR3 sequence reads: CSASDTYEQYF. CDR3 in DNA: TGCAGTGCTAGTGATACCTACGAGCAGTACTTC.

At least ten counts were recorded for this clonotype. The CDR3: CSVEFGGKSSYEQYF. The CDR3, as DNA: TGCAGCGTTGAATTCGGGGGGAAGAGCTCCTACGAGCAGTACTTC. The genes are TRBV29-1 and TRBJ2-7, with TRBD2 identical over 7 bases. V was clipped by 2 bases and J by 0 bases; unmatched bases: 7. In germline, CDR1 is SQVTM, CDR2 ANQGSEA. The CDR3 has 15 residues.

On this clonotype itself: A read error may produce the germline difference seen at one junction end. The chain links TRBV7-2 to TRBJ1-2; D remains unclear. Germline V gives CDR1 SGHTA, CDR2 FQGNSA. CDR3 size: 14 residues. CDR3 in amino acids: CASSLVGPENGYTF. The CDR3 DNA is TGCGCCAGCAGCTTGGTGGGCCCGGAGAATGGCTACACCTTC.

This clonotype was detected ten times or more. The rearrangement joins TRBV7-3 to TRBJ2-3; unclear D gene. Germline V lookup: CDR1 SGHTA, CDR2 FQGTGA. Trimming removed 5 bases from V and 4 bases from J, with 13 bases in between. This CDR3 spans 14 amino acids. The CDR3 DNA reads as TGTGCCAGCAGCCTAATTCCTGGGGCAGATACGCAGTATTTT. It codes for CASSLIPGADTQYF.

A few counts support this clonotype. The V gene is TRBV5-1, the J gene TRBJ2-3; D is uncertain. The CDR3 consists of 12 residues. The germline V gene encodes CDR1 SGHRS and CDR2 YFSETQ. Trimming cost V 0 bases and J 4 bases, with 3 bases left between them. The CDR3 here is CASSLDPDTQYF. In DNA, the CDR3 is TGCGCCAGCAGCTTGGATCCAGATACGCAGTATTTT. The entire variable domain, with the rest obtained from reference TRBV5-1 and TRBJ2-3, is as follows: KAGVTQTPRYLIKTRGQQVTLSCSPISGHRSVSWYQQTPGQGLQFLFEYFSETQRNKGNFPGRFSGRQFSNSRSEMNVSTLELGDSALYLCASSLDPDTQYFGPGTRLTVL.

This clonotype was seen once. This chain connects TRBV15 to TRBJ1-2, with unresolved D. The germline V and J ends were trimmed by 2 bases and 4 bases, with 17 bases remaining between them. This CDR3 has 16 residues. Germline V gene sequence: CDR1 LNHNV, CDR2 YYDKDF (reference sequence). The CDR3 DNA is TGTGCCACCAGCAGACCATCTAGAGTAGCCTCCTATGGCTACACCTTC. It codes for CATSRPSRVASYGYTF.

This chain uses TRBV5-4 with TRBJ2-1, with D unresolved. Between the trimmed V and J ends, which lost 0 bases and 10 bases, there was a span of 14 bases. CDR1 is SGHNT and CDR2 is YYREEE in the germline V gene (reference sequence). This CDR3 spans 14 amino acids. CDR3: CASSLALGFGEQFF. The CDR3, as DNA: TGTGCCAGCAGCTTGGCGTTGGGTTTTGGGGAGCAGTTCTTC.

Remarks on this clonotype: This may be a read error, as it is one base from a much larger clone. The chain is built from TRBV11-1 and TRBJ2-4; TRBD2 might be the D (6 bases). The CDR3 contains 16 residues. Trimming left V 7 bases short and J 0 bases short, with 16 bases between. Germline V gives CDR1 SGHAT, CDR2 FQDESV (reference sequence). The CDR3 protein is CASNVNPGLAKNIQYF. CDR3 nucleotide sequence: TGTGCCAGCAACGTTAATCCGGGACTAGCCAAAAACATTCAGTACTTC. Using reference TRBV11-1 and TRBJ2-4 for the parts outside the CDR3, the full variable domain is EAEVAQSPRYKITEKSQAVAFWCDPISGHATLYWYRQILGQGPELLVQFQDESVVDDSQLPKDRFSAERLKGVDSTLKIQPAELGDSAMYLCASNVNPGLAKNIQYFGAGTRLSVL.

This clonotype was seen at least ten times. The rearrangement links TRBV20-1 to TRBJ1-1; no clear D gene. CDR3 length: 15 residues. Between the trimmed V and J ends, which lost 2 bases and 0 bases, there was a span of 13 bases. Germline V gene data show CDR1 as DFQATT and CDR2 as SNEGSKA (reference sequence). The DNA for the CDR3 is TGCAGTGCTAGAAAAAGGATCTCTCTGAACACTGAAGCTTTCTTT. It specifies CSARKRISLNTEAFF.

This clonotype was found many times. The chain carries TRBV3-1 and TRBJ2-6; TRBD2 is a possible D gene (5 bases). This CDR3 spans 13 amino acids. Germline CDR1 and CDR2: LGHDT and YNNKEL (reference sequence). The V end lost 10 bases, the J end lost 1 base, and 8 bases lay between the germline ends. This chain's CDR3 is CATRTSGANVLTF. In DNA, the CDR3 is TGTGCCACCAGGACTTCTGGGGCCAACGTCCTGACTTTC. Supplemented by reference TRBV3-1 and TRBJ2-6, the full variable domain reads DTAVSQTPKYLVTQMGNDKSIKCEQNLGHDTMYWYKQDSKKFLKIMFSYNNKELIINETVPNRFSPKSPDKAHLNLHINSLELGDSAVYFCATRTSGANVLTFGAGSRLTVL.

The chain joins TRBV10-2 to TRBJ2-7; TRBD1 matches at 7 bases. The CDR3 extends over 15 amino acids. The V and J ends lost 0 bases and 2 bases, in that order; junction bases with no gene match: 4. Germline values: CDR1 WSHSY, CDR2 SAAADI. CDR3 sequence (DNA): TGCGCCAGCAGTGAGTCTGACAGGGTGACCTACGAGCAGTACTTC. Translated, it gives CASSESDRVTYEQYF.

There are a few counts of this clonotype. The chain is built from TRBV12-3 or TRBV12-4 and TRBJ2-3, with 13 nucleotides matching TRBD2. The ends lost 6 bases at V and 1 base at J; junction bases unmatched: 10. The CDR3 covers 18 residues. The CDR3 sequence is CASRRGTSGMGGTDTQYF. The CDR3, as DNA: TGTGCCAGCAGAAGAGGGACTAGCGGGATGGGCGGCACAGATACGCAGTATTTT.

CDR3 nucleotide sequence: TGTGCCAGCAGCGGGGACGTCCAAAGCAAGCGGGCTTTCTTT. It is translated as CASSGDVQSKRAFF. The chain combines TRBV9 with TRBJ1-1, with a tentative D call TRBD1 (5 bases). From germline, CDR1 is SGDLS and CDR2 YYNGEE. The CDR3 has 14 amino acids. V was clipped by 3 bases and J by 11 bases, with 20 bases between them.